The 14 T cell receptor beta chains reported below all come from one sample, sequenced in a study of cytomegalovirus exposure and HLA in healthy donors. Primers for the PCR totalled 60 Vbeta and 13 Jbeta. Only in-frame clones appear in the TCRdb table, and some are missing; sequencing was by immunoSEQ multiplex PCR. Found here are some 140,000 clones, around four fifths of them singletons; the top ten hold 4.8%. The sample was PBMCs. These receptor sequences come from a man aged 25 to 45 in good health.

CDR3 in DNA: TGTGCCAGCTCCCCGCGTCGGGTCCTGAGCTCCTACGAGCAGTACTTC. This gives the protein CASSPRRVLSSYEQYF. The chain links TRBV18 to TRBJ2-7; D is unclear. This CDR3 has 16 residues. Trimming shortened V by 6 bases and J by 0 bases, and 18 bases separated the two germline ends. Per germline, CDR1 KGHSH and CDR2 LQKENI.

V is TRBV5-1 and J is TRBJ2-3; 7 bases align to TRBD2. The CDR3 is made up of 16 amino acids. The junction had 9 bases not matched to a gene; V was cut back by 0 bases and J by 5 bases. Germline V gene data show CDR1 as SGHRS and CDR2 as YFSETQ. The CDR3 nucleotides are TGCGCCAGCAGCTTGGGTTGGCGGGAGTCGGTAGATACGCAGTATTTT. It yields the protein CASSLGWRESVDTQYF.

This rearrangement joins TRBV5-6 to TRBJ2-5; perhaps TRBD2 as D (6 bases). The CDR3 covers 18 residues. CDR1 and CDR2 from the germline V gene are SGHDT and YYEEEE. Trimming pared 3 bases from V and 5 bases from J, leaving 26 bases between. The CDR3 DNA is TGTGCCAGCAGCTCGCCGCGGGTCCGGGAGCCGGCGCCGGAGACCCAGTACTTC. The encoded protein is CASSSPRVREPAPETQYF.

This chain joins TRBV14 and TRBJ1-4; 8 bases are a match to TRBD1. The CDR3 runs to 17 residues. With V trimmed by 1 base and J by 2 bases, 6 bases remained unmatched. CDR1 SGHDN and CDR2 FVKESK come from the germline V gene. The chain's CDR3 is CASSQAGDRRTNEKLFF. CDR3 DNA sequence: TGTGCCAGCAGCCAAGCTGGGGACAGGCGGACTAATGAAAAACTGTTTTTT.

On this clone itself: Different DNA sequences within this sample yield the same CDR3. The chain couples TRBV6-5 to TRBJ2-7, with 8 nucleotides matching TRBD1. There are 15 residues in the CDR3. Germline assignment: CDR1 MNHEY and CDR2 SVGAGI. Trimming cost V 6 bases and J 2 bases; bases outside gene matches: 9. CDR3 loop: CASRPRQGTAYEQYF. The CDR3 region has the DNA TGTGCCAGCAGGCCCAGACAGGGGACGGCCTACGAGCAGTACTTC.

J is TRBJ2-1 and V is TRBV18; D call uncertain. The CDR3 sequence is 16 residues long. Deletions cut 0 bases from V and 0 bases from J, with 9 bases between. Germline V CDR1 and CDR2: KGHSH, LQKENI. CDR3 nucleotides: TGTGCCAGCTCACCACCTAGCTCGGGCTCCTACAATGAGCAGTTCTTC. It specifies CASSPPSSGSYNEQFF.

The J gene is TRBJ2-1, the V gene TRBV6-6; 13 bases map to TRBD2. The ends lost 6 bases at V and 10 bases at J; junction bases unmatched: 9. Germline V gene data show CDR1 as MNHNY and CDR2 as SVGAGI (reference sequence). CDR3 length: 15 residues. CDR3: CASSLGTSGNREQFF. CDR3 sequence (DNA): TGTGCCAGCAGCCTCGGGACTAGCGGGAATCGAGAGCAGTTCTTC.

The chain recombines TRBV5-5 with TRBJ1-1; 8 nucleotides agree with TRBD1. The CDR3 runs 14 residues. The germline V gene has CDR1 SGHKS and CDR2 YYEKEE (reference sequence). Trimming took 3 bases from V and 6 from J; bases not matched to a gene: 7. The CDR3 is CASSSLTGVAEAFF. In nucleotides, the CDR3 is TGTGCCAGCAGCTCCCTGACAGGGGTGGCTGAAGCTTTCTTT.

This chain links TRBV7-3 with TRBJ2-6; D is unresolved. V was pared by 1 base and J by 3 bases, with 16 bases between. This CDR3 contains 18 residues. Germline values: CDR1 SGHTA, CDR2 FQGTGA. The CDR3 protein is CASSLKAGLESGANVLTF. In DNA, the CDR3 is TGTGCCAGCAGCTTAAAGGCAGGCTTGGAAAGTGGGGCCAACGTCCTGACTTTC. Based on the CDR3 plus reference TRBV7-3 and TRBJ2-6, the full variable domain is GAGVSQTPSNKVTEKGKYVELRCDPISGHTALYWYRQSLGQGPEFLIYFQGTGAADDSGLPNDRFFAVRPEGSVSTLKIQRTERGDSAVYLCASSLKAGLESGANVLTFGAGSRLTVL.

The chain uses TRBV2 and TRBJ2-3, with 9 bases matching TRBD2. CDR1 SNHLY and CDR2 FYNNEI come from the germline V gene. V shed 6 bases, J shed 1 base, and the junction held 5 bases outside the gene matches. The CDR3 has 15 amino acids. The CDR3 loop is CASRRLADRTDTQYF. The CDR3 DNA reads TGTGCCAGCAGGAGACTAGCGGACCGCACAGATACGCAGTATTTT.

The chain uses TRBV6-6 and TRBJ2-7, with TRBD1 as a possible D gene (6 bases). This CDR3 has 14 residues. Trimming took 6 bases from V and 3 from J, leaving 15 bases between them. Germline V CDR1 and CDR2: MNHNY, SVGAGI (reference sequence). The CDR3 DNA sequence: TGTGCCAGCAGCCGACAGGTTGGGAGCTACGAGCAGTACTTC. It translates to CASSRQVGSYEQYF.

Comment on this clone: The junction differs from germline at one of its ends, possibly a read error. This chain links TRBV7-9 with TRBJ1-2; D call uncertain. CDR3 length: 12 amino acids. CDR1 is SEHNR and CDR2 is FQNEAQ in the germline V gene (reference sequence). CDR3 amino acids: CSSSFGETGYTF. In nucleotides, the CDR3 is TGTTCCAGCAGCTTCGGGGAGACGGGCTACACCTTC.

The chain recombines TRBV27 with TRBJ2-1; 10 bases map to TRBD2. The CDR3 sequence is 15 residues long. The V segment lost 5 bases and the J segment 3 bases; nucleotides outside the gene matches: 4. The germline CDR1 and CDR2 sequences are MNHEY and SMNVEV (reference sequence). CDR3 nucleotides: TGTGCCAGCAGTGTAAGCGGGGGGGACTACAATGAGCAGTTCTTC. Encoded protein: CASSVSGGDYNEQFF.

This clone was seen a single time. The gene calls are TRBV29-1 and TRBJ2-7, with TRBD2 matching over 12 bases. Germline lookup yields CDR1 SQVTM and CDR2 ANQGSEA. The CDR3 is 13 residues long. V lost 6 bases and J lost 4; bases outside the gene matches: 4. The CDR3 spells CSVATSGSYEQYF. CDR3 bases: TGCAGCGTCGCGACTAGCGGGAGTTACGAGCAGTACTTC.